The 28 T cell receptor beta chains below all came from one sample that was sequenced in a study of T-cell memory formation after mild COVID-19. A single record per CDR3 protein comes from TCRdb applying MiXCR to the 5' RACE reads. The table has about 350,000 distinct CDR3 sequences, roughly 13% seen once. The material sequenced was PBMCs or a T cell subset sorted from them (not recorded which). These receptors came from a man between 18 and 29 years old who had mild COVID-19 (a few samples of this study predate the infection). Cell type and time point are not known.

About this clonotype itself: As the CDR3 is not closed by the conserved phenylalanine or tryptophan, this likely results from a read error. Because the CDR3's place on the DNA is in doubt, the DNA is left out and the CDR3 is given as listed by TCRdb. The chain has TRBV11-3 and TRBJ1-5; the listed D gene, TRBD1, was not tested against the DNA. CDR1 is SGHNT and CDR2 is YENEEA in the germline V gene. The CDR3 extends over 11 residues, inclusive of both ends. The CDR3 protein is CASSQGTDRIL.

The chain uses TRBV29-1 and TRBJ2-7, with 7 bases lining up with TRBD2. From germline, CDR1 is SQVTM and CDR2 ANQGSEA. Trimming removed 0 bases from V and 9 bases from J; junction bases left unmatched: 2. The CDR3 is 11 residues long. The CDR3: CSVEDRGVQYF. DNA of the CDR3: TGCAGCGTTGAAGATCGGGGGGTGCAGTACTTC.

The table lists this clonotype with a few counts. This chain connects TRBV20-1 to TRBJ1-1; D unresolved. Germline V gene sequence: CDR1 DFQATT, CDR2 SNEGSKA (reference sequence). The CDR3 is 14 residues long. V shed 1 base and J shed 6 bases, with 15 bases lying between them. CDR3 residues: CSARVPGSRAEAFF. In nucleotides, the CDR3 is TGCAGTGCTAGAGTCCCGGGCTCTAGAGCTGAAGCTTTCTTT.

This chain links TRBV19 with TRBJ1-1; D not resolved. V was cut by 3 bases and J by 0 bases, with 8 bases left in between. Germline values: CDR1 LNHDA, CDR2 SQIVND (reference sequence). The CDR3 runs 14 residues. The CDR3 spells CASSIPALNTEAFF. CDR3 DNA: TGTGCCAGTAGTATCCCCGCCTTGAACACTGAAGCTTTCTTT.

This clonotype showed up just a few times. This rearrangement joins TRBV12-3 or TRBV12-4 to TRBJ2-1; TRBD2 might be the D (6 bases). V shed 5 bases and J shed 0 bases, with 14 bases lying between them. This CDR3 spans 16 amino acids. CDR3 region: CASSPLGGDSYNEQFF. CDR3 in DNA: TGTGCCAGCAGTCCGTTGGGCGGGGACTCCTACAATGAGCAGTTCTTC.

The CDR3 coding sequence is TGTGCCAGCCGGAGCCGGGGCCGATACAATGAGCAGTTCTTC. This sequence encodes CASRSRGRYNEQFF. The chain joins TRBV28 to TRBJ2-1; D could derive from TRBD1 or TRBD2 (5 bases each). Germline loops: CDR1 MDHEN, CDR2 SYDVKM. The CDR3 is 14 amino acids. V was trimmed by 8 bases and J by 4 bases, leaving 15 bases between them.

CDR3 region: CASSQEGNAGIQYF. The CDR3 nucleotides read TGCGCCAGCAGCCAAGAAGGGAACGCGGGCATTCAGTACTTC. V and J are TRBV4-3 and TRBJ2-4, with D tentatively TRBD2 (5 bases). Trimming removed 0 bases at V and 9 bases at J, with 12 bases between. Germline V gene sequence: CDR1 LGHNA, CDR2 YSLEER. The CDR3 totals 14 residues.

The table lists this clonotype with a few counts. CDR3 amino acids: CATSVRAGTDTQYF. DNA of the CDR3: TGTGCCACCAGCGTCCGGGCTGGCACAGATACGCAGTATTTT. The chain joins TRBV15 to TRBJ2-3; D gene ambiguous. The germline V gene has CDR1 LNHNV and CDR2 YYDKDF (reference sequence). V lost 5 bases and J lost 1, with 10 bases in between. The CDR3 is 14 residues long.

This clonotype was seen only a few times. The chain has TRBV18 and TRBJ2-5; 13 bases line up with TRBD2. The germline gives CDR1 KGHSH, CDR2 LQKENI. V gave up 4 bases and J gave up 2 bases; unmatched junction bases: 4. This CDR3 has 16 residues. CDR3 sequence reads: CASSRGLAGEQETQYF. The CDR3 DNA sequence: TGTGCCAGCTCACGTGGACTAGCGGGGGAACAAGAGACCCAGTACTTC.

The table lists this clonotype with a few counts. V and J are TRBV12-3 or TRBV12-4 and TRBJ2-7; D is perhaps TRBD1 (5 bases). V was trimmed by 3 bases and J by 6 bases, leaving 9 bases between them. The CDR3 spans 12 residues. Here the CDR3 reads CASSFRAREQYF. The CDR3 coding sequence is TGTGCCAGCAGTTTCAGGGCTCGCGAGCAGTACTTC.

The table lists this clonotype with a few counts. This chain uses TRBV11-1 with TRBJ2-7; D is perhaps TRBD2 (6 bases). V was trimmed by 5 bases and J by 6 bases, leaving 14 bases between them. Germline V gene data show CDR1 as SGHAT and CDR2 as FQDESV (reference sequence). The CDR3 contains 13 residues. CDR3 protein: CASSRTREAEQYF. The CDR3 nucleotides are TGTGCCAGCAGCCGGACGCGGGAAGCCGAGCAGTACTTC.

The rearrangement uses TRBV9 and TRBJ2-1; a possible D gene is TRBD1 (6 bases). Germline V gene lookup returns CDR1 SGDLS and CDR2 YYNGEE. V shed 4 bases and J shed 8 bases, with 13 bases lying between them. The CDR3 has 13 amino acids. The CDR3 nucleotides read TGTGCCAGCAGCCCCCGGACAGTAGATGAGCAGTTCTTC. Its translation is CASSPRTVDEQFF.

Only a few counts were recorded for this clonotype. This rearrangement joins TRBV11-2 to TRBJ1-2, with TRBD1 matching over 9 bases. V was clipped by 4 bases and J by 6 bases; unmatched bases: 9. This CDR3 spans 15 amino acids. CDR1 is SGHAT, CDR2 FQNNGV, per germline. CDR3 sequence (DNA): TGTGCCAGCAGCTCCCCTCCCTGGACAGGGGATGGCTACACCTTC. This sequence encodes CASSSPPWTGDGYTF.

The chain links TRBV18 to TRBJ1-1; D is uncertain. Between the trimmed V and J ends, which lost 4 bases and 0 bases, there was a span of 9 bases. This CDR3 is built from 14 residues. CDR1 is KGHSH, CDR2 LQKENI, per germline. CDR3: CASSQATMNTEAFF. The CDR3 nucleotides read TGTGCCAGCTCACAGGCCACGATGAACACTGAAGCTTTCTTT.

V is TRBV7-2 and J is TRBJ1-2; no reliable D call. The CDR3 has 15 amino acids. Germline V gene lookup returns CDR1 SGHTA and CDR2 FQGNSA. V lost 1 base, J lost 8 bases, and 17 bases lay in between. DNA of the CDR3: TGTGCCAGCAGCTTAGTTGGACTAGGCCCACAGGGCTACACCTTC. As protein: CASSLVGLGPQGYTF.

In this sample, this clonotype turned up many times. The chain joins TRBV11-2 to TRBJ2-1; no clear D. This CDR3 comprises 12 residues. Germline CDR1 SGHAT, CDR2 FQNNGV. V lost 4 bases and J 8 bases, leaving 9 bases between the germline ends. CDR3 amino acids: CASSSDRHEQFF. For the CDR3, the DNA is TGTGCCAGCAGCTCGGACCGGCATGAGCAGTTCTTC.

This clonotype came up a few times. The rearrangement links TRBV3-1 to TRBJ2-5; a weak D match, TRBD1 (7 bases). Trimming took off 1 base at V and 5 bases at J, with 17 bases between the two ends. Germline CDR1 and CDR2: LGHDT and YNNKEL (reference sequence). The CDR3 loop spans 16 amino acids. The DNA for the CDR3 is TGTGCCAGCAGCCAAGCCCCACAGGGGAGGAGGGAGACCCAGTACTTC. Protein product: CASSQAPQGRRETQYF.

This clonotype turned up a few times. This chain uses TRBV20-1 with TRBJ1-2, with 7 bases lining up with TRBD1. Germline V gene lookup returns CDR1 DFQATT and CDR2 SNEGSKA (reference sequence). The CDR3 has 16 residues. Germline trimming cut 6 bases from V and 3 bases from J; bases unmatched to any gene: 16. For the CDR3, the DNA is TGCAGTGCCCAACCACCTGACAGGGCTCAAGACTATGGCTACACCTTC. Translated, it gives CSAQPPDRAQDYGYTF.

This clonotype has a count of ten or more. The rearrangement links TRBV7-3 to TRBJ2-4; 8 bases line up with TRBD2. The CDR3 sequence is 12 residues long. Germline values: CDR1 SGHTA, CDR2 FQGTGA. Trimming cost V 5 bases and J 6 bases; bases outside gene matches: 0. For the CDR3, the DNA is TGTGCCAGCAGCGCGGGGGGAAACATTCAGTACTTC. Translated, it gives CASSAGGNIQYF. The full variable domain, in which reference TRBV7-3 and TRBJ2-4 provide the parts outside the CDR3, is GAGVSQTPSNKVTEKGKYVELRCDPISGHTALYWYRQSLGQGPEFLIYFQGTGAADDSGLPNDRFFAVRPEGSVSTLKIQRTERGDSAVYLCASSAGGNIQYFGAGTRLSVL.

Here the CDR3 DNA reads TGTGCCAGCAGAAGACAGGGCCACACAGATACGCAGTATTTT. Its translation: CASRRQGHTDTQYF. V and J are TRBV6-5 and TRBJ2-3, with 7 positions matching TRBD1. The CDR3 consists of 14 residues. Germline CDR1 reads MNHEY; CDR2 reads SVGAGI. Trimming removed 6 bases from V and 2 bases from J; junction bases left unmatched: 5.

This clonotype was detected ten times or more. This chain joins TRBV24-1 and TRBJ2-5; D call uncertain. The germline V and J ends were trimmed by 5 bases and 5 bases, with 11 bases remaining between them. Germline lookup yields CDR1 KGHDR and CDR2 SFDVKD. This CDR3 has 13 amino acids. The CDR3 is CATSAIGPETQYF. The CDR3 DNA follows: TGTGCCACCAGTGCTATAGGGCCGGAGACCCAGTACTTC.

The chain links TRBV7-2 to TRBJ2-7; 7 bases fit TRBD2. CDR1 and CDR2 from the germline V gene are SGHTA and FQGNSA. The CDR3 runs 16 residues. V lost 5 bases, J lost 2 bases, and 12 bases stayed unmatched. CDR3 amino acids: CASSLRGSGLAYEQYF. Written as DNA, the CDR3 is TGTGCCAGCAGCCTCCGAGGTAGCGGGTTAGCCTACGAGCAGTACTTC.

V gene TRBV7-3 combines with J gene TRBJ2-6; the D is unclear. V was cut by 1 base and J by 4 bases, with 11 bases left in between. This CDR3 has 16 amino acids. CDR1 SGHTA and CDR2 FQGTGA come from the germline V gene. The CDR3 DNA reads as TGTGCCAGCAGCTTAAGAGGTCCTGGGGGGGCCAACGTCCTGACTTTC. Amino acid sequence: CASSLRGPGGANVLTF.

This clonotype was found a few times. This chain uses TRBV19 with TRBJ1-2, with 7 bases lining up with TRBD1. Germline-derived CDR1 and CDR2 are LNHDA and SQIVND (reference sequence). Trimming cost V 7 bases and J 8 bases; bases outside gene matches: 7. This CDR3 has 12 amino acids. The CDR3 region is CASTGDSAGYTF. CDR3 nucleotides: TGTGCCAGTACCGGGGACAGTGCCGGCTACACCTTC.

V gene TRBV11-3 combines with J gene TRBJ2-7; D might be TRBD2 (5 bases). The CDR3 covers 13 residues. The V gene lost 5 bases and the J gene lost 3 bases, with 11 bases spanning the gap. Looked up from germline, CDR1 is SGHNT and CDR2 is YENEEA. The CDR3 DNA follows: TGTGCCAGCAGCCTTGGACGGGACTACGAGCAGTACTTC. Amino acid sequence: CASSLGRDYEQYF.

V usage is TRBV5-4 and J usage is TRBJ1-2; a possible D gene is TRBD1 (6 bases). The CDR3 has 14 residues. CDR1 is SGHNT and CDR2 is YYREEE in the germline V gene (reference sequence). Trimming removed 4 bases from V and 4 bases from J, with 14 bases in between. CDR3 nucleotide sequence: TGTGCCAGCAGCCCAACAGGGTCAGGCTATGGCTACACCTTC. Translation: CASSPTGSGYGYTF.

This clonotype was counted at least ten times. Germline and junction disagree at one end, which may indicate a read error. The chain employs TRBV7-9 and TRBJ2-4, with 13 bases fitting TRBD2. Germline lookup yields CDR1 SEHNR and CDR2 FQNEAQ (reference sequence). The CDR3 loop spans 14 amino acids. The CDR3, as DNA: TGTGCCAGCACCCCTGGGACTAGCGGGGATCAGCACCACTTC. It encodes CASTPGTSGDQHHF.

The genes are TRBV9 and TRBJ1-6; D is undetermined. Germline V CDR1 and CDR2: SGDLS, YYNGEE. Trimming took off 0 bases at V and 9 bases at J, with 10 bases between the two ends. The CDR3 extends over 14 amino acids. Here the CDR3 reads CASSVEGKGSPLHF. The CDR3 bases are TGTGCCAGCAGCGTAGAGGGTAAAGGTTCACCCCTCCACTTT.